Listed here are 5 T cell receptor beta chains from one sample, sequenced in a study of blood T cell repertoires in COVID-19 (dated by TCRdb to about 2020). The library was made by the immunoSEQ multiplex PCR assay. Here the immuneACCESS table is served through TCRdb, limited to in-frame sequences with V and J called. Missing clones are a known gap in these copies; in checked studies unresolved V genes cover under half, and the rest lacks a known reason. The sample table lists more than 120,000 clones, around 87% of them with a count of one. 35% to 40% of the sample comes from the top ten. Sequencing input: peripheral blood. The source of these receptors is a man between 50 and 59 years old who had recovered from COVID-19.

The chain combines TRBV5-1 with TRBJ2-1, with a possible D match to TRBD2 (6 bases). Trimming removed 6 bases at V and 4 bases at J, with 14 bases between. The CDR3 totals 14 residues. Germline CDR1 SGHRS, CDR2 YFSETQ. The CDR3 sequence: CASTEAGGYNEQFF. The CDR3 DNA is TGCGCCAGCACGGAGGCCGGGGGTTACAATGAGCAGTTCTTC.

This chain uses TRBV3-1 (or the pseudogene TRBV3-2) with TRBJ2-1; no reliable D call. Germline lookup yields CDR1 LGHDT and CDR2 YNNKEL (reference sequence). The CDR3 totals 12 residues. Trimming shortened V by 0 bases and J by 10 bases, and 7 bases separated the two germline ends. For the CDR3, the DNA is TGTGCCAGCAGCCAAGATCCCAGGGAGCAGTTCTTC. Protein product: CASSQDPREQFF.

The chain's CDR3 is CASGLAGWTDTQYF. The CDR3 DNA sequence: TGTGCCAGCGGACTGGCGGGCTGGACAGATACGCAGTATTTT. The chain recombines TRBV7-9 with TRBJ2-3; D perhaps matches TRBD2 (5 bases). Germline CDR1 is SEHNR and CDR2 is FQNEAQ (reference sequence). The CDR3 totals 14 residues. Between the trimmed V and J ends, which lost 8 bases and 3 bases, there was a span of 15 bases.

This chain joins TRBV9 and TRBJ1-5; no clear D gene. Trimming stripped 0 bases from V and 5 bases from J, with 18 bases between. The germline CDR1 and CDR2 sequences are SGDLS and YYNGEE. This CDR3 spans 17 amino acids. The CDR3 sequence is CASSVVEGSLRDQPQHF. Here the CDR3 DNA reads TGTGCCAGCAGCGTAGTGGAGGGCAGTCTTAGGGATCAGCCCCAGCATTTT.

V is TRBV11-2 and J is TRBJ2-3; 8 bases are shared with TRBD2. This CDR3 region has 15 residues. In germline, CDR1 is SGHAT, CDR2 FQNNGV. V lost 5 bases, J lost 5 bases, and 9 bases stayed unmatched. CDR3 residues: CASSHPAGGIDTQYF. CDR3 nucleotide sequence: TGTGCCAGCAGCCACCCGGCGGGGGGTATAGATACGCAGTATTTT. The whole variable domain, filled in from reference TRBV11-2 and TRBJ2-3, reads EAGVAQSPRYKIIEKRQSVAFWCNPISGHATLYWYQQILGQGPKLLIQFQNNGVVDDSQLPKDRFSAERLKGVDSTLKIQPAKLEDSAVYLCASSHPAGGIDTQYFGPGTRLTVL.